This passage covers 26 T cell receptor beta chains from one sample sequenced in a study of Graves' ophthalmopathy and Graves' hyperthyroidism (dated by TCRdb to 2017 to 2018). Sequenced using an Illumina HiSeq 2000. TCR beta CDR3 regions were amplified from RNA transcripts for repertoire sequencing. HTBI primers and the Qiagen OneStep RT-PCR kit were used in a first-round RT-PCR, which was followed by a second-round multiplex PCR, size selection and purification. The public reads were reanalyzed by TCRdb: fastp trimming at Q25, MiXCR alignment, in-frame beta chains only. CDR3 protein sequences are deduplicated, and each keeps its most common genes and DNA. This sample gives almost 750,000 distinct CDR3 sequences in total; 35% to 50% of them show up just once. 40% to 55% of the sample comes from the top ten. The material sequenced was peripheral blood. The receptors come from an adult man with Graves' ophthalmopathy.

In this sample, this clonotype turned up a few times. V is TRBV2 and J is TRBJ2-5, with D possibly matching TRBD1 (7 bases). Deletions cut 7 bases from V and 5 bases from J, with 11 bases between. Germline V gene lookup returns CDR1 SNHLY and CDR2 FYNNEI. The CDR3 extends over 12 amino acids. The CDR3 here is CASTPGGETQYF. DNA for the CDR3: TGTGCCAGCACCCCAGGGGGGGAGACCCAGTACTTC.

The chain has TRBV29-1 and TRBJ2-6; D is possibly TRBD2 (5 bases). The CDR3 consists of 14 residues. The germline V gene encodes CDR1 SQVTM and CDR2 ANQGSEA. The ends were cut back, 6 bases at V and 1 base at J, with 10 bases in the middle. CDR3 sequence: CSVGPGSGANVLTF. CDR3 bases: TGCAGCGTAGGACCGGGGTCTGGGGCCAACGTCCTGACTTTC. Full variable domain (missing parts from reference TRBV29-1 and TRBJ2-6): SAVISQKPSRDICQRGTSLTIQCQVDSQVTMMFWYRQQPGQSLTLIATANQGSEATYESGFVIDKFPISRPNLTFSTLTVSNMSPEDSSIYLCSVGPGSGANVLTFGAGSRLTVL.

The chain uses TRBV15 and TRBJ1-2; 7 nucleotides align to TRBD1. Germline CDR1 LNHNV, CDR2 YYDKDF (reference sequence). The CDR3 sequence is 15 residues long. V lost 1 base and J lost 6; bases outside the gene matches: 8. CDR3 coding DNA: TGTGCCACCAGCAGAGTGAGGCGGGACAGAGATGGCTACACCTTC. It codes for CATSRVRRDRDGYTF.

CDR3 DNA sequence: TGTGCCAGCAGACAACTAGCGGGGCAAGAGACCCAGTACTTC. Its protein product is CASRQLAGQETQYF. V is TRBV6-6 and J is TRBJ2-5; 10 positions match TRBD2. Unmatched junction bases numbered 3, after V lost 6 bases and J lost 2 bases. CDR3 length: 14 residues. Per germline, CDR1 MNHNY and CDR2 SVGAGI (reference sequence).

The rearrangement links TRBV19 to TRBJ1-6, with no clear D. Germline-derived CDR1 and CDR2 are LNHDA and SQIVND (reference sequence). This CDR3 spans 13 amino acids. The V end was cut by 7 bases, the J end by 8 bases, with 12 bases between. CDR3 in DNA: TGTGCCAGTAATATCGGTTCTGATTCACCCCTCCACTTT. This gives the protein CASNIGSDSPLHF.

The chain joins TRBV5-4 to TRBJ1-1; possibly TRBD1 for D (5 bases). There are 13 residues in the CDR3. CDR1 is SGHNT and CDR2 is YYREEE in the germline V gene (reference sequence). The V gene lost 4 bases and the J gene lost 4 bases, with 11 bases spanning the gap. The CDR3 DNA is TGTGCCAGCAGCGTGTCCAGGGCCACTGAAGCTTTCTTT. It is translated as CASSVSRATEAFF.

This clonotype was seen a handful of times. This chain uses TRBV20-1 with TRBJ1-2; D uncertain. Trimming stripped 5 bases from V and 2 bases from J, with 9 bases between. The CDR3 length is 12 residues. Germline V gives CDR1 DFQATT, CDR2 SNEGSKA (reference sequence). CDR3 residues: CSAGGQNYGYTF. The CDR3 DNA sequence: TGCAGTGCTGGCGGGCAGAACTATGGCTACACCTTC.

As for this clonotype: The germline gene is not matched at one end of the junction; a read error may be the cause. The chain combines TRBV5-6 with TRBJ1-5; D is unclear. Per the germline V gene, CDR1 is SGHDT and CDR2 is YYEEEE. The CDR3 is 15 residues long. The CDR3 nucleotides are TGTGCCAGCAACTTGCCCGAGGGAGTAAGGCAGCCCCAGCATTTT. This sequence encodes CASNLPEGVRQPQHF.

This sequence joins TRBV29-1 and TRBJ2-7; TRBD2 agrees at 11 bases. Germline values: CDR1 SQVTM, CDR2 ANQGSEA. The CDR3 is 16 residues long. V lost 6 bases, J lost 5 bases, and 15 bases stayed unmatched. This CDR3 reads CSVRLVPLAGGNEQYF. The CDR3 DNA sequence: TGCAGCGTCCGCCTAGTCCCGCTAGCGGGAGGTAACGAGCAGTACTTC.

Many counts were recorded for this clonotype. The chain joins TRBV20-1 to TRBJ1-5; D might be TRBD1 (5 bases). The CDR3 is 14 amino acids. Germline-derived CDR1 and CDR2 are DFQATT and SNEGSKA (reference sequence). V shed 0 bases and J shed 12 bases, with 18 bases lying between them. CDR3 in amino acids: CSARDRDRQILQHF. CDR3 DNA sequence: TGCAGTGCTAGAGATCGAGACAGACAAATCCTCCAGCATTTT.

The chain employs TRBV19 and TRBJ1-5; 7 bases map to TRBD1. The CDR3 is 15 amino acids. Germline CDR1 reads LNHDA; CDR2 reads SQIVND (reference sequence). V lost 6 bases, J lost 5 bases, and 10 bases stayed unmatched. The CDR3 spells CASREMDRRYQPQHF. The CDR3 bases are TGTGCCAGTAGGGAAATGGACAGGCGATATCAGCCCCAGCATTTT.

This clonotype was recorded a few times. V is TRBV7-9 and J is TRBJ1-6; TRBD1 is a possible D gene (5 bases). V lost 2 bases to trimming and J lost 1 base, with 9 bases between them. This CDR3 spans 16 amino acids. The germline V gene has CDR1 SEHNR and CDR2 FQNEAQ (reference sequence). In DNA, the CDR3 is TGTGCCAGCAGCTTAAGGCGGACATCCTATAATTCACCCCTCCACTTT. This encodes CASSLRRTSYNSPLHF.

The V call is TRBV25-1, the J call TRBJ2-7; TRBD1 matches 7 bases. Germline V CDR1 and CDR2: MGHDK, SYGVNS. With V trimmed by 8 bases and J by 0 bases, 13 bases remained unmatched. The CDR3 contains 16 residues. The CDR3 DNA is TGTGCCAGCTCATCCGACAGGGCTCCCCTCTCCTACGAGCAGTACTTC. Residues: CASSSDRAPLSYEQYF.

The chain links TRBV7-9 to TRBJ2-1; no firm D call. This CDR3 region has 14 residues. Germline CDR1 and CDR2: SEHNR and FQNEAQ (reference sequence). V was trimmed by 5 bases and J by 2 bases, leaving 10 bases between them. CDR3 DNA sequence: TGTGCCAGCAGCCTTTCTTCCCCCTACAATGAGCAGTTCTTC. Translation: CASSLSSPYNEQFF. The full variable domain, rest sourced from reference TRBV7-9 and TRBJ2-1, is DTGVSQNPRHKITKRGQNVTFRCDPISEHNRLYWYRQTLGQGPEFLTYFQNEAQLEKSRLLSDRFSAERPKGSFSTLEIQRTEQGDSAMYLCASSLSSPYNEQFFGPGTRLTVL.

This clonotype was detected once. V and J are TRBV6-6 and TRBJ1-1, with a possible D match to TRBD1 (5 bases). Germline assignment: CDR1 MNHNY and CDR2 SVGAGI (reference sequence). The CDR3 sequence is 15 residues long. V dropped 0 bases and J dropped 4 bases, with 12 bases sitting between them. The CDR3 coding sequence is TGTGCCAGCAGTTACTCTACGGGGGATGGCACTGAAGCTTTCTTT. Amino acid sequence: CASSYSTGDGTEAFF.

This chain uses TRBV20-1 with TRBJ1-5; 8 positions match TRBD1. The CDR3 spans 13 residues. Germline values: CDR1 DFQATT, CDR2 SNEGSKA (reference sequence). Trimming took 3 bases from V and 7 from J; bases not matched to a gene: 5. The CDR3 loop is CSASYRGTQPQHF. CDR3 sequence (DNA): TGCAGTGCTAGTTACAGGGGGACACAGCCCCAGCATTTT.

This clonotype was detected ten times or more. The chain combines TRBV29-1 with TRBJ1-2, with D tentatively TRBD1 (6 bases). Germline values: CDR1 SQVTM, CDR2 ANQGSEA. The CDR3 covers 14 residues. With 4 bases removed from V and 10 bases from J, the gap between germline ends came to 22 bases. The CDR3, as DNA: TGCAGCGTTGTGGGGGACGAACAGGGAATTGCCTACACCTTC. Translation: CSVVGDEQGIAYTF.

The chain combines TRBV10-2 with TRBJ1-6, with TRBD1 matching over 7 bases. This CDR3 is built from 17 residues. V lost 0 bases and J lost 9; bases outside the gene matches: 11. The germline V gene encodes CDR1 WSHSY and CDR2 SAAADI. The CDR3 spells CASSESRLTGSISPLHF. The DNA of the CDR3 is TGCGCCAGCAGTGAGTCACGTTTGACAGGGTCGATTTCACCCCTCCACTTT.

This chain uses TRBV20-1 with TRBJ1-1; 10 bases map to TRBD1. The CDR3 is 13 residues long. V lost 3 bases to trimming and J lost 10 bases; unmatched junction nucleotides: 8. CDR1 is DFQATT, CDR2 SNEGSKA, per germline (reference sequence). The CDR3 is CSARSGTGVPAFF. The CDR3 nucleotides are TGCAGTGCTAGGTCCGGGACAGGGGTCCCAGCTTTCTTT.

This clonotype was detected ten times or more. The chain combines TRBV24-1 with TRBJ1-5, with D hard to call. From germline, CDR1 is KGHDR and CDR2 SFDVKD. Trimming removed 11 bases at V and 4 bases at J, with 11 bases between. This CDR3 comprises 12 residues. The CDR3 spells CASKGGNQPQHF. The CDR3 DNA reads TGTGCCAGCAAGGGCGGGAATCAGCCCCAGCATTTT.

The chain uses TRBV12-3 or TRBV12-4 and TRBJ1-2; 7 nucleotides align to TRBD1. V was clipped by 5 bases and J by 4 bases; unmatched bases: 10. This CDR3 region has 15 residues. The CDR3 DNA sequence: TGTGCCAGCAGTCCAAAGGGACAGACTTTCTATGGCTACACCTTC. It is translated as CASSPKGQTFYGYTF.

The table lists this clonotype with a few counts. The genes are TRBV6-2 or TRBV6-3 and TRBJ2-7, with 7 bases that match TRBD2. J lost 5 bases, V lost 6 bases, and 10 bases had no gene match. This CDR3 region has 14 residues. Germline CDR1 MNHEY, CDR2 SVGEGT. The CDR3: CASSYGRIADEQYF. The CDR3, as DNA: TGTGCCAGCAGCTACGGGAGGATTGCGGACGAGCAGTACTTC.

The rearrangement links TRBV12-3 or TRBV12-4 to TRBJ2-2, with TRBD2 matching over 11 bases. Trimming cost V 5 bases and J 5 bases; bases outside gene matches: 10. CDR3 size: 17 residues. The DNA of the CDR3 is TGTGCCAGCAGTAACCACCCAACTAGCGGGAGAACCGGGGAGCTGTTTTTT. Protein: CASSNHPTSGRTGELFF.

This clonotype occurred a few times. This chain connects TRBV7-9 to TRBJ1-1, with D perhaps TRBD1 (5 bases). V lost 4 bases, J lost 4 bases, and 10 bases lay in between. This CDR3 is built from 13 residues. Germline values: CDR1 SEHNR, CDR2 FQNEAQ (reference sequence). The CDR3, as DNA: TGTGCCAGCAGCTGGGCAGGGTCCACTGAAGCTTTCTTT. Amino acid sequence: CASSWAGSTEAFF. The variable domain in full, completed from reference TRBV7-9 and TRBJ1-1, reads DTGVSQNPRHKITKRGQNVTFRCDPISEHNRLYWYRQTLGQGPEFLTYFQNEAQLEKSRLLSDRFSAERPKGSFSTLEIQRTEQGDSAMYLCASSWAGSTEAFFGQGTRLTVV.

This clonotype appeared many times. The V gene is TRBV20-1, the J gene TRBJ2-6; D is perhaps TRBD1 (5 bases). This CDR3 is built from 14 residues. CDR1 is DFQATT, CDR2 SNEGSKA, per germline (reference sequence). Trimming left V 6 bases short and J 4 bases short, with 13 bases between. This CDR3 is CSADPGLGANVLTF. The CDR3 nucleotides read TGCAGTGCCGACCCAGGGCTAGGGGCCAACGTCCTGACTTTC.

On this clonotype: A much larger clone lies one base from this, so it may be a read error. This sequence joins TRBV27 and TRBJ1-2; a possible D gene is TRBD1 (5 bases). The CDR3 sequence is 12 residues long. The germline V and J ends were trimmed by 10 bases and 0 bases, with 9 bases remaining between them. The germline V gene has CDR1 MNHEY and CDR2 SMNVEV (reference sequence). As DNA, the CDR3 is TGTGCCACCCGGGGGGCTAACTATGGCTACACCTTC. Its protein is CATRGANYGYTF.